This is a list of T cell receptor beta chains from one sample in a study of blood T cells in healthy people across ages. MiXCR, run by TCRdb on the 5' RACE reads, gives a single entry per CDR3 protein. This sample carries 500,000 to 700,000 distinct CDR3 sequences, about 30% of them seen once, and the ten largest clones take approximately 14%. Material for sequencing was blood. These receptors were taken from a woman at least 80 years old in good health. Both conserved end residues are part of each CDR3. Clone size, where shown, is once, few, many, or a class for clones that have expanded.

j_call v_call clone_size cdr3_aa
TRBJ2-3 TRBV9 many CASSVENSGTQYF
TRBJ1-6 TRBV7-9 many CASSTNGGVNNSPLHF
TRBJ1-5 TRBV28 NA CAGSATGVIDQPQHF
TRBJ1-6 TRBV27 NA CASSFSGTGVNSPLHF
TRBJ2-5 TRBV5-4 few CASSLLAARETQYF
TRBJ2-2 TRBV4-2 NA CASSQDRDRDGGELFF
TRBJ1-4 TRBV6-6 NA CASTYGGVSEKRFF
TRBJ2-7 TRBV5-1 many CASSPWDTAYEQYF
TRBJ2-1 TRBV20-1 NA CSAKKGGTTGHNEQFF
TRBJ2-6 TRBV12-3/TRBV12-4 many CASRSSSGANVLTF
TRBJ1-4 TRBV29-1 NA CSVGRIREKLFF